This TCR beta chain came from a study of blood T cell repertoires in COVID-19. Study context: The United States, Italy and Spain were the sources of the acute and convalescent COVID-19 samples.

The CDR3 is made up of 15 amino acids. V lost 2 bases to trimming and J lost 4 bases; unmatched junction nucleotides: 5. Germline V gene data show CDR1 as SGHNT and CDR2 as YYREEE (reference sequence). Profiled with immunoSEQ multiplex PCR; TCRdb holds only in-frame clones, not every one. The sample includes approximately 110,000 clones, 80% to 95% of them seen just once. The sequence derives from a man aged 45-65 years with COVID-19, enrolled during active disease. The V and J genes are TRBV5-4 and TRBJ1-4; TRBD1 matches at 7 bases. The sequencing input was peripheral blood. For the CDR3, the DNA is TGTGCCAGCAGCTTAGGGGGCGACGGTAATGAAAAACTGTTTTTT. The encoded protein is CASSLGGDGNEKLFF.